These T cell receptor beta chains were read from a single sample in a study of shared clonotypes between healthy human individuals. Libraries were prepared by immunoSEQ multiplex PCR; TCRdb keeps only in-frame clonotypes and omits some of them. Of a few million clones detected, around 90% appear once; the ten largest clones hold around 0.14%. The sequencing input was naive CD4+ T cells sorted from blood. The receptors originated from a man aged 18-30 years in good health. Both conserved end residues are part of each CDR3. The D gene is left open where the match is weak. The listing skips clone size in some rows; elsewhere it reads once, few, many or a size class.

TRBV30	NA	TRBJ2-3	NA	TGTGCCTGGACCCGCGCCCCTAGCACAGATACGCAGTATTTT	CAWTRAPSTDTQYF
TRBV28	NA	TRBJ1-2	NA	TGTGCCAGCCAGGGGCTTGGGTATGGCTACACCTTC	CASQGLGYGYTF
TRBV6-5	NA	TRBJ1-1	NA	TGTGCCAGCAGCTCCGTCACTGAAGCTTTCTTT	CASSSVTEAFF
TRBV7-3	TRBD2	TRBJ2-1	few	TGTGCCAGCAGCCTGGGCGGGGGGCCGTACAATGAGCAGTTCTTC	CASSLGGGPYNEQFF
TRBV7-9	NA	TRBJ1-5	NA	TGTGCCAGCAGCTTAGGTAATCTCCCCCAGCATTTT	CASSLGNLPQHF
TRBV10-3	NA	TRBJ1-1	NA	TGTGCCATCAGACCAAACATCGGCGGTGAAGCTTTCTTT	CAIRPNIGGEAFF
TRBV4-1	TRBD2	TRBJ2-5	NA	TGCGCCAGCAGCCAGGGACTAGCGGGGGGGCAGGAGACCCAGTACTTC	CASSQGLAGGQETQYF
TRBV5-1	NA	TRBJ1-1	NA	TGCGCCAGCAGCGCGGGACTCAAGAACACTGAAGCTTTCTTT	CASSAGLKNTEAFF
TRBV28	TRBD1	TRBJ2-1	NA	TGTGCCAGCAGGGGCCCCGGGACAGAGAATTACAATGAGCAGTTCTTC	CASRGPGTENYNEQFF
TRBV2	TRBD1	TRBJ2-3	NA	TGTGCCAGCAGTGGACAGGGCGCCACAGATACGCAGTATTTT	CASSGQGATDTQYF
TRBV6-6	TRBD1	TRBJ1-1	NA	TGTGCCAGCAGCCGAGGGACAGACACTGAAGCTTTCTTT	CASSRGTDTEAFF
TRBV2	NA	TRBJ1-5	NA	TGTGCCAGCAGCGGGGAACCCAATCAGCCCCAGCATTTT	CASSGEPNQPQHF
TRBV7-2	NA	TRBJ2-5	NA	TGTGCCAGCAGCAAACCCGGGGCCGAGACCCAGTACTTC	CASSKPGAETQYF
TRBV10-3	NA	TRBJ1-2	NA	TGTGCCATCAGTGTATCGGGGGAAAGGGGCTACACCTTC	CAISVSGERGYTF
TRBV15	NA	TRBJ2-3	NA	TGTGCCACCAGTCGGTTCAGTCCAGATACGCAGTATTTT	CATSRFSPDTQYF
TRBV29-1	TRBD1	TRBJ1-6	NA	TGCAGCGTGGGGACAGGGGTCAATTCACCCCTCCACTTT	CSVGTGVNSPLHF
TRBV4-1	TRBD1	TRBJ2-1	NA	TGCGCCAGCAGCCGGTCCGGGACAGCAACCTACAATGAGCAGTTCTTC	CASSRSGTATYNEQFF
TRBV5-6	NA	TRBJ2-5	NA	TGTGCCAGCAGCTTGGGATCCGCGGTTAACCAAGAGACCCAGTACTTC	CASSLGSAVNQETQYF
TRBV2	NA	TRBJ2-6	NA	TGTGCCAGCTCCGACAGGACCAGGGCCAACGTCCTGACTTTC	CASSDRTRANVLTF
TRBV4-1	NA	TRBJ2-1	NA	TGCGCCAGCAGCCAAGTCCCTTCTTACAATGAGCAGTTCTTC	CASSQVPSYNEQFF
TRBV5-1	NA	TRBJ2-2	NA	TGCGCCAGCAGCCCGGACCCGAACACCGGGGAGCTGTTTTTT	CASSPDPNTGELFF
TRBV4-1	NA	TRBJ1-4	NA	TGCGCCAGCAGCCAAGATGCAGGGTCGGAAAAACTGTTTTTT	CASSQDAGSEKLFF
TRBV18	NA	TRBJ2-3	NA	TGTGCCAGCTCACCGGCCGGGACTTCTAGCACAGATACGCAGTATTTT	CASSPAGTSSTDTQYF
TRBV30	NA	TRBJ1-3	NA	TGTGCCTGGGGAGAGGGGTTTAGTGGAAACACCATATATTTT	CAWGEGFSGNTIYF
TRBV10-2	TRBD2	TRBJ2-5	NA	TGCGCCAGCAGCACTAGCGGGGTCTCACAAGAGACCCAGTACTTC	CASSTSGVSQETQYF
TRBV7-6	TRBD1	TRBJ2-7	NA	TGTGCCAGCAGCTTCAAAAAGGGGGCAGAAATCAGGAACAGCTCCTACGAGCAGTACTTC	CASSFKKGAEIRNSSYEQYF
TRBV11-2	NA	TRBJ2-4	NA	TGTGCCAGCAGTTCGGGACCTAACATTCAGTACTTC	CASSSGPNIQYF
TRBV6-6	NA	TRBJ1-1	NA	TGTGCCAGCAGTTACTCGATTGTAAGGGGAAACACTGAAGCTTTCTTT	CASSYSIVRGNTEAFF
TRBV18	NA	TRBJ1-1	NA	TGTGCCAGCTCAACCGACAGCCGTGAAGCTTTCTTT	CASSTDSREAFF
TRBV5-6	TRBD1	TRBJ2-7	NA	TGTGCCAGCAGCCCACTCTGGACAGGGGGCAGCGAGCAGTACTTC	CASSPLWTGGSEQYF
TRBV7-9	TRBD2	TRBJ2-3	NA	TGTGCCAGCAGCCAGGGGGCACTAGCGGGGGTATGGAGCACAGATACGCAGTATTTT	CASSQGALAGVWSTDTQYF
TRBV5-1	TRBD1	TRBJ2-1	NA	TGCGCCAGCAGCTTGGGACAGGGATTCAATGAGCAGTTCTTC	CASSLGQGFNEQFF
TRBV11-1	NA	TRBJ1-1	NA	TGTGCCAGCAGCCGAATTGGAAAGACTGAAGCTTTCTTT	CASSRIGKTEAFF
TRBV6-5	NA	TRBJ2-1	NA	TGTGCCAGCACCCGAGGGCGGGAAGGCAATGAGCAGTTCTTC	CASTRGREGNEQFF
TRBV29-1	TRBD1	TRBJ2-7	NA	TGCAGCGTCAGCGTACAGGGGGGTCCCCGCGAGCAGTACTTC	CSVSVQGGPREQYF
TRBV18	NA	TRBJ2-5	NA	TGTGCCAGCTCACCTGGGCCGGAGACCCAGTACTTC	CASSPGPETQYF
TRBV7-9	TRBD1	TRBJ1-1	NA	TGTGCCAGCAGCCCCCTGGACAGGGGGCTAGAAATGAACACTGAAGCTTTCTTT	CASSPLDRGLEMNTEAFF
TRBV4-1	TRBD1	TRBJ1-2	NA	TGCGCCAGCAGCCAAGATCTGAGTAGCGCGACAGGGAACTATGGCTACACCTTC	CASSQDLSSATGNYGYTF
TRBV28	NA	TRBJ2-7	NA	TGTGCCAGCAGTCCTTATAGATCCTACGAGCAGTACTTC	CASSPYRSYEQYF
TRBV5-1	TRBD2	TRBJ2-5	NA	TGCGCCAGCAGCTCGTCTAGCGGGAGACGGGAGACCCAGTACTTC	CASSSSSGRRETQYF
TRBV6-5	TRBD1	TRBJ2-7	NA	TGTGCCAGCAGCTCCAGGGGGCCCTACGAGCAGTACTTC	CASSSRGPYEQYF
TRBV30	TRBD1	TRBJ2-6	NA	TGTGCCTGGACGGGACAGAGCTCTGGGGCCAACGTCCTGACTTTC	CAWTGQSSGANVLTF
TRBV10-3	NA	TRBJ1-5	NA	TGTGCCATCAGCTCGGGATATAGCAATCAGCCCCAGCATTTT	CAISSGYSNQPQHF
TRBV19	NA	TRBJ1-5	NA	TGTGCCAGTAGTATCTTAGGGAACAATCAGCCCCAGCATTTT	CASSILGNNQPQHF
TRBV6-5	TRBD2	TRBJ2-7	once	TGTGCCAGCAGGGGGACTAGTCAGTCCTACGAGCAGTACTTC	CASRGTSQSYEQYF
TRBV10-1	NA	TRBJ2-1	once	TGCGCCAGCAGGAGATCCGTCGCGAGCAGCTCCTACAATGAGCAGTTCTTC	CASRRSVASSSYNEQFF
TRBV18	NA	TRBJ1-6	NA	TGTGCCAGCACAAACAGGGTCGATAATTCACCCCTCCACTTT	CASTNRVDNSPLHF
TRBV30	NA	TRBJ1-1	few	TGTGCCTGGAATTTGGCACTAAACACTGAAGCTTTCTTT	CAWNLALNTEAFF
TRBV21-1	NA	TRBJ2-1	NA	TGTGCCAGCAGCAACAGGACTACCCCCGGGGATGAGCAGTTCTTC	CASSNRTTPGDEQFF
TRBV5-6	NA	TRBJ1-2	NA	TGTGCCAGCAGCCGGGACCCTAACTATGGCTACACCTTC	CASSRDPNYGYTF
TRBV7-9	NA	TRBJ1-1	NA	TGTGCCAGCAGCTTAGGGCAGGGGTACACTGAAGCTTTCTTT	CASSLGQGYTEAFF
TRBV5-6	NA	TRBJ1-6	NA	TGTGCCAGCAGCTTGGCCAGCCCGGGGGTTTCACCCCTCCACTTT	CASSLASPGVSPLHF
TRBV11-2	TRBD2	TRBJ2-3	NA	TGTGCCAGCAGCTTTAGCGGGGCGCGCGATACGCAGTATTTT	CASSFSGARDTQYF
TRBV6-5	NA	TRBJ2-7	NA	TGTGCCAGCCCTTGGGTTCGTACTAGCTCCTACGAGCAGTACTTC	CASPWVRTSSYEQYF
TRBV28	TRBD1	TRBJ2-7	NA	TGTGCCAGCAGTTTGACAGGGGGAACCGAGCAGTACTTC	CASSLTGGTEQYF